This T cell receptor (beta chain) was recovered during a study of cytomegalovirus exposure and HLA in healthy donors. A multiplex PCR was run with 60 Vbeta primers and 13 Jbeta primers. The assay was immunoSEQ multiplex PCR, and TCRdb's table has in-frame clones only and misses some. This sample yields tens of thousands of clones, of which about 70% are seen a single time; 9.5% to 13% belongs to the top ten. This CDR3 spans 12 amino acids. Germline V CDR1 and CDR2: SGHTA, FQGNSA. The V gene end was trimmed by 5 bases and the J gene end by 14 bases; junction bases not matched to a gene: 7. The sample taken for sequencing was PBMCs. This chain uses TRBV7-2 with TRBJ2-3, with TRBD2 matching over 10 bases. This receptor was identified in a woman between 25 and 40 years old in good health and CMV-seronegative. CDR3 sequence (DNA): TGTGCCAGCAGCCCCCTAGCGGGGGCGGGGTATTTT. It yields the protein CASSPLAGAGYF. Drawing the rest from reference TRBV7-2 and TRBJ2-3, the complete variable domain is GAGVSQSPSNKVTEKGKDVELRCDPISGHTALYWYRQSLGQGLEFLIYFQGNSAPDKSGLPSDRFSAERTGGSVSTLTIQRTQQEDSAVYLCASSPLAGAGYFGPGTRLTVL.